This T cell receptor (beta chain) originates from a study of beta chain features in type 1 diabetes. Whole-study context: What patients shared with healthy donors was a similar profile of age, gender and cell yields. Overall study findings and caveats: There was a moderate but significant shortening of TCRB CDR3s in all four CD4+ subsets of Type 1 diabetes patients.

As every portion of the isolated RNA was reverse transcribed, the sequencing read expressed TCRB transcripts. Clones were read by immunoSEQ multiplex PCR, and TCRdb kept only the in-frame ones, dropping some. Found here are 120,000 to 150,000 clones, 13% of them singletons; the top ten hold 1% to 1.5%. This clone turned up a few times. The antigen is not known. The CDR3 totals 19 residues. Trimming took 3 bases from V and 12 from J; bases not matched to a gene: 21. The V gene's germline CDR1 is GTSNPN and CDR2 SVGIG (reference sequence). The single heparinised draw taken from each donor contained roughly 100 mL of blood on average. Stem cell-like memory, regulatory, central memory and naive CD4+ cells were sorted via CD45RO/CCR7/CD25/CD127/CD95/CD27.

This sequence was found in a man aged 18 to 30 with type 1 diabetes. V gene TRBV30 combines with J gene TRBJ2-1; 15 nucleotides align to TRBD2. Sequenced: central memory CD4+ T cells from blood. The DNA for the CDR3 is TGTGCCTGGAGCCCGTACGGGACTAGCGGGGGGACCCAACGCCGAGGGCAGTTCTTC. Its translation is CAWSPYGTSGGTQRRGQFF.